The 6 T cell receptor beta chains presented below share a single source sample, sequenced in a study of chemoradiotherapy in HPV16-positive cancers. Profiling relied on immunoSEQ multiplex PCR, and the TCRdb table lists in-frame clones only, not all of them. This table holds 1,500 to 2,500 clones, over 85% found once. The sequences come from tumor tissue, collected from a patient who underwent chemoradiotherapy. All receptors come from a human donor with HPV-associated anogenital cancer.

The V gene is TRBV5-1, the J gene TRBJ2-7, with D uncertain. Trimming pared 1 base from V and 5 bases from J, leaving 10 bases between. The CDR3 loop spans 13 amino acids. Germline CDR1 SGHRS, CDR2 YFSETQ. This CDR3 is CASSLYGAHEQYF. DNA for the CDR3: TGCGCCAGCAGCTTGTACGGAGCCCACGAGCAGTACTTC.

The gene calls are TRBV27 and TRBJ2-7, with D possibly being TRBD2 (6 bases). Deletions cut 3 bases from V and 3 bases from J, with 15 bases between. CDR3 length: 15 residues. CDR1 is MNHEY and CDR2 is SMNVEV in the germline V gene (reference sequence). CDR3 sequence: CASSFAGRGLYEQYF. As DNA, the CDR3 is TGTGCCAGCAGTTTTGCCGGCCGGGGACTCTACGAGCAGTACTTC.

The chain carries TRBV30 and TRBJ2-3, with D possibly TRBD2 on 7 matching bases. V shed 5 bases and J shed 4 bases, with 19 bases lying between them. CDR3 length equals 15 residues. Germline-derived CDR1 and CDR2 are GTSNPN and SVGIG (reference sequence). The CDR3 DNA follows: TGTGCCTGGGGGGGGCAGGGAGGGAGTGCAGATACGCAGTATTTT. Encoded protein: CAWGGQGGSADTQYF. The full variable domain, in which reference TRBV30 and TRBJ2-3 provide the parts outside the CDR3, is SQTIHQWPATLVQPVGSPLSLECTVEGTSNPNLYWYRQAAGRGLQLLFYSVGIGQISSEVPQNLSASRPQDRQFILSSKKLLLSDSGFYLCAWGGQGGSADTQYFGPGTRLTVL.

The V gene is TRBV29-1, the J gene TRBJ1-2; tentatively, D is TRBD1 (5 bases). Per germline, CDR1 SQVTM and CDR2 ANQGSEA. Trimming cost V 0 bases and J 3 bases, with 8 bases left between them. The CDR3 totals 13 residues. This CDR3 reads CSVEDPGDYGYTF. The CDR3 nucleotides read TGCAGCGTTGAAGATCCGGGGGACTATGGCTACACCTTC.

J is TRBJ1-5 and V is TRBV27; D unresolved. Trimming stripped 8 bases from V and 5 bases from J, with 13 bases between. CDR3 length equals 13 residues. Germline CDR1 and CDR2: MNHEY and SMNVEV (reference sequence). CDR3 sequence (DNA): TGTGCCAGCGGGCAGGCCGGCCATCAGCCCCAGCATTTT. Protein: CASGQAGHQPQHF.

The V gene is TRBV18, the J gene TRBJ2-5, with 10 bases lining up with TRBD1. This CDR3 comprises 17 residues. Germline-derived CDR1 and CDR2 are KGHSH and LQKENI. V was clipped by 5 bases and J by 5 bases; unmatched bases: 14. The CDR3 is CASSTGTGDTIWETQYF. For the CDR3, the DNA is TGTGCCAGCTCAACCGGGACAGGGGACACAATATGGGAGACCCAGTACTTC.